The 10 T cell receptor beta chains given below trace back to one sample, sequenced in a study of cytomegalovirus exposure and HLA in healthy donors. The PCR was carried out with 60 Vbeta primers and 13 Jbeta primers. Clones were read by immunoSEQ multiplex PCR, and TCRdb kept only the in-frame ones, dropping some. The data show about 120,000 clones, 55% to 75% seen once. The sample consisted of PBMCs. The receptors shown here come from a woman aged 40 to 50 in good health and CMV-seropositive.

This clone turned up a few times. V is TRBV18 and J is TRBJ2-5; D ambiguous. This CDR3 comprises 16 residues. Germline V gene lookup returns CDR1 KGHSH and CDR2 LQKENI. V lost 6 bases and J 0 bases, leaving 17 bases between the germline ends. CDR3 sequence reads: CASSSPRVEDQETQYF. CDR3 sequence (DNA): TGTGCCAGCTCGTCCCCTAGAGTAGAGGACCAAGAGACCCAGTACTTC.

This chain links TRBV10-3 with TRBJ2-7, with D uncertain. Trimming removed 3 bases from V and 6 bases from J, with 9 bases in between. Germline CDR1 is ENHRY and CDR2 is SYGVKD. This CDR3 has 12 amino acids. The CDR3 bases are TGTGCCATCAGTGAAGAGGAATTCGAGCAGTACTTC. Residues: CAISEEEFEQYF.

The chain employs TRBV4-1 and TRBJ2-7; D gene ambiguous. The germline CDR1 and CDR2 sequences are MGHRA and YSYEKL. The CDR3 runs 15 residues. Trimming stripped 1 base from V and 4 bases from J, with 14 bases between. The CDR3 region is CASSQVGPGPYEQYF. The DNA for the CDR3 is TGCGCCAGCAGCCAAGTAGGCCCTGGGCCATACGAGCAGTACTTC.

This chain connects TRBV9 to TRBJ2-7; D uncertain. This CDR3 contains 15 residues. The V gene's germline CDR1 is SGDLS and CDR2 YYNGEE. V lost 4 bases and J 4 bases, leaving 18 bases between the germline ends. The CDR3 sequence: CASSFGSEVGYEQYF. In DNA, the CDR3 is TGTGCCAGCAGCTTCGGCAGCGAGGTCGGTTACGAGCAGTACTTC.

V gene TRBV7-2 combines with J gene TRBJ2-5; 14 positions match TRBD2. This CDR3 is 17 amino acids long. With V trimmed by 3 bases and J by 5 bases, 8 bases remained unmatched. Germline V gene data show CDR1 as SGHTA and CDR2 as FQGNSA. The CDR3 reads CASSFQGTSGSGETQYF. The CDR3 DNA reads TGTGCCAGCAGCTTTCAGGGGACTAGCGGGAGTGGGGAGACCCAGTACTTC. Complete variable domain (other parts from reference TRBV7-2 and TRBJ2-5): GAGVSQSPSNKVTEKGKDVELRCDPISGHTALYWYRQSLGQGLEFLIYFQGNSAPDKSGLPSDRFSAERTGGSVSTLTIQRTQQEDSAVYLCASSFQGTSGSGETQYFGPGTRLLVL.

This rearrangement joins TRBV15 to TRBJ1-5; D is unresolved. Germline V CDR1 and CDR2: LNHNV, YYDKDF (reference sequence). The CDR3 is 13 amino acids. Trimming cost V 1 base and J 9 bases, with 10 bases left between them. CDR3 residues: CATSRVSSRPQHF. The CDR3 coding sequence is TGTGCCACCAGCAGAGTGTCCAGTCGGCCCCAGCATTTT.

This chain connects TRBV7-2 to TRBJ2-2, with D uncertain. V was cut by 3 bases and J by 0 bases, with 8 bases left in between. This CDR3 region has 15 residues. Germline lookup yields CDR1 SGHTA and CDR2 FQGNSA. CDR3 coding DNA: TGTGCCAGCAGCTTTGATGTAGCGAACACCGGGGAGCTGTTTTTT. It yields the protein CASSFDVANTGELFF.

This clone has a handful of counts. The chain is built from TRBV28 and TRBJ2-1; TRBD2 aligns across 15 bases. This CDR3 spans 17 amino acids. The J segment lost 0 bases and the V segment lost 5 bases, leaving 2 bases of the junction unmatched. Germline V lookup: CDR1 MDHEN, CDR2 SYDVKM. CDR3 protein: CASSGTSGGSSYNEQFF. The DNA of the CDR3 is TGTGCCAGCAGTGGGACTAGCGGGGGGAGCTCCTACAATGAGCAGTTCTTC. The entire variable domain, with the rest obtained from reference TRBV28 and TRBJ2-1, is as follows: DVKVTQSSRYLVKRTGEKVFLECVQDMDHENMFWYRQDPGLGLRLIYFSYDVKMKEKGDIPEGYSVSREKKERFSLILESASTNQTSMYLCASSGTSGGSSYNEQFFGPGTRLTVL.

The chain couples TRBV5-1 to TRBJ2-1; the match to TRBD2 covers 12 bases. Germline CDR1 SGHRS, CDR2 YFSETQ. The trim removed 7 bases at V and 4 bases at J, leaving 3 bases unmatched. The CDR3 loop spans 14 amino acids. The CDR3 DNA reads TGCGCCAGCGCAGGACTAGCGGGGTACAATGAGCAGTTCTTC. This codes for CASAGLAGYNEQFF.

Only a few counts were recorded for this clone. The rearrangement uses TRBV19 and TRBJ2-3, with TRBD1 matching 7 bases. With 5 bases clipped from V and 2 bases from J, the junction kept 19 bases outside the gene matches. CDR3 length: 19 amino acids. Germline V gene data show CDR1 as LNHDA and CDR2 as SQIVND (reference sequence). The CDR3 reads CASSYYWTQRQGTTDTQYF. The CDR3 bases are TGTGCCAGTAGTTACTACTGGACCCAACGACAGGGAACCACAGATACGCAGTATTTT.